The source of this TCR beta chain is a study of spatial heterogeneity in lung cancer. The germline gives CDR1 DFQATT, CDR2 SNEGSKA (reference sequence). Trimming removed 5 bases from V and 1 base from J, with 9 bases in between. The CDR3 has 13 amino acids. This clonotype was picked up many times. Time point indicated: blood at routine non-recurrence follow-up after resection. The library protocol tagged each TCR cDNA with a unique molecular identifier. One entry per CDR3 protein results from TCRdb running MiXCR on the 5' RACE reads. Seen here are just under 45,000 distinct CDR3 sequences, approximately 24% observed once, and the top ten hold less than 9%.

The chain employs TRBV20-1 and TRBJ1-3; possibly TRBD1 for D (6 bases). Sample: PBMCs, taken at follow-up. The sequence came from a female donor with early-stage non-small cell lung cancer. CDR3 in DNA: TGCAGTGCTGTGACAGGATCTGGAAACACCATATATTTT. Residues: CSAVTGSGNTIYF.